This T cell receptor beta chain was retrieved from a study of blood T cells in healthy people across ages. Primed by a sample-barcoded 5' primer and a J-beta primer mix, a second PCR proceeded for 7 to 11 cycles. One entry per CDR3 protein, called by TCRdb with MiXCR from the 5' RACE reads. The repertoire holds approximately 690,000 distinct CDR3 sequences, 58% seen once, with roughly 34% in the top ten. This clonotype was recorded a few times. Its antigen is unknown. Findings and limits, study-wide: The study found TCR beta diversity correlated strongly with naive T cell percentage.

Healthy Russian Caucasian donors spanned ages about 6 to 95 years. CDR3 length equals 13 residues. Germline values: CDR1 DFQATT, CDR2 SNEGSKA (reference sequence). V lost 2 bases, J lost 4 bases, and 9 bases lay in between. The sequenced sample consisted of blood. The V and J genes are TRBV20-1 and TRBJ1-5; D might be TRBD1 (6 bases). The TCR comes from a man between 60 and 75 years old in good health. DNA for the CDR3: TGCAGTGCTAGACTTGACAGGAATCAGCCCCAGCATTTT. Encoded protein: CSARLDRNQPQHF.